The 21 T cell receptor beta chains given below trace back to one sample, sequenced in a study of blood T cell repertoires in COVID-19. Libraries were prepared by immunoSEQ multiplex PCR; TCRdb keeps only in-frame clonotypes and omits some of them. The sample shows approximately 130,000 clones, over 75% of them seen only once. Sequencing used peripheral blood. Receptor source: a man aged 55 to 70 with acute or convalescent COVID-19.

V gene TRBV28 combines with J gene TRBJ1-5; a weak D match, TRBD1 (5 bases). The CDR3 has 15 amino acids. Trimming took off 6 bases at V and 6 bases at J, with 18 bases between the two ends. Per germline, CDR1 MDHEN and CDR2 SYDVKM. The CDR3 spells CASRTGTPASQPQHF. DNA for the CDR3: TGTGCCAGCAGAACGGGGACTCCTGCCAGTCAGCCCCAGCATTTT.

This clone was observed a few times. CDR3 loop: CASSPRGLGENTGELFF. CDR3 nucleotides: TGTGCCAGCAGCCCCAGGGGTCTCGGGGAGAACACCGGGGAGCTGTTTTTT. The chain has TRBV9 and TRBJ2-2, with D maybe TRBD1 (6 bases). Per germline, CDR1 SGDLS and CDR2 YYNGEE. Trimming took 4 bases from V and 1 from J, leaving 17 bases between them. This CDR3 spans 17 amino acids.

The chain joins TRBV7-2 to TRBJ2-5; D is unresolved. This CDR3 region has 12 residues. Germline CDR1 SGHTA, CDR2 FQGNSA. The V end was cut by 1 base, the J end by 4 bases, with 4 bases between. The CDR3 DNA sequence: TGTGCCAGCAGCTTAGGGAGAGAGACCCAGTACTTC. Translation gives CASSLGRETQYF. Full variable domain (remainder filled in from reference TRBV7-2 and TRBJ2-5): GAGVSQSPSNKVTEKGKDVELRCDPISGHTALYWYRQSLGQGLEFLIYFQGNSAPDKSGLPSDRFSAERTGGSVSTLTIQRTQQEDSAVYLCASSLGRETQYFGPGTRLLVL.

A few counts support this clone. The genes are TRBV28 and TRBJ2-7, with TRBD1 matching over 9 bases. This CDR3 comprises 15 residues. The junction had 6 bases not matched to a gene; V was cut back by 4 bases and J by 2 bases. CDR1 is MDHEN, CDR2 SYDVKM, per germline. The CDR3 DNA reads as TGTGCCAGCAGTTCTCGACAGGGGGTCACCTACGAGCAGTACTTC. Translation gives CASSSRQGVTYEQYF.

This chain joins TRBV7-8 and TRBJ2-7, with 7 bases lining up with TRBD2. Germline CDR1 SGHVS, CDR2 FQNEAQ. J lost 6 bases, V lost 5 bases, and 4 bases had no gene match. The CDR3 extends over 12 amino acids. CDR3 in DNA: TGTGCCAGCAGCAGTGGGGGGGTCGAGCAGTACTTC. Amino acids: CASSSGGVEQYF.

V is TRBV12-3 or TRBV12-4 and J is TRBJ2-5; D not resolved. The CDR3 spans 13 residues. V was trimmed by 1 base and J by 3 bases, leaving 6 bases between them. The CDR3 sequence: CASSLGREETQYF. The DNA of the CDR3 is TGTGCCAGCAGTTTAGGTCGGGAAGAGACCCAGTACTTC.

The rearrangement uses TRBV5-1 and TRBJ2-3; the match to TRBD1 covers 7 bases. Germline V gene lookup returns CDR1 SGHRS and CDR2 YFSETQ. V was clipped by 3 bases and J by 0 bases; unmatched bases: 4. The CDR3 is 15 amino acids. DNA of the CDR3: TGCGCCAGCAGCTCCGGGACAGCGAGCACAGATACGCAGTATTTT. Amino acid sequence: CASSSGTASTDTQYF.

The chain uses TRBV2 and TRBJ2-4, with no clear D. Looked up from germline, CDR1 is SNHLY and CDR2 is FYNNEI. Between the trimmed V and J ends, which lost 2 bases and 8 bases, there was a span of 13 bases. The CDR3 loop spans 14 amino acids. In DNA form, the CDR3 reads TGTGCCAGCAGTGAACGTCTGGAGATCCACATTCAGTACTTC. This gives the protein CASSERLEIHIQYF.

The chain carries TRBV18 and TRBJ2-7, with 11 nucleotides matching TRBD2. CDR3 length: 16 residues. With 3 bases clipped from V and 0 bases from J, the junction kept 4 bases outside the gene matches. The germline CDR1 and CDR2 sequences are KGHSH and LQKENI. The CDR3 sequence is CASSPTSGGSSYEQYF. CDR3 coding DNA: TGTGCCAGCTCACCCACTAGCGGGGGAAGCTCCTACGAGCAGTACTTC.

This clone was found once. This sequence joins TRBV28 and TRBJ1-2; TRBD1 aligns across 9 bases. Germline V lookup: CDR1 MDHEN, CDR2 SYDVKM. V gave up 6 bases and J gave up 6 bases; unmatched junction bases: 8. CDR3 size: 14 residues. The CDR3 loop reads CASRPTGGADGYTF. DNA for the CDR3: TGTGCCAGCAGACCTACAGGGGGCGCCGATGGCTACACCTTC.

This sequence joins TRBV24-1 and TRBJ2-2, with D tentatively TRBD1 (5 bases). Germline V lookup: CDR1 KGHDR, CDR2 SFDVKD. This CDR3 region has 14 residues. Trimming cost V 7 bases and J 7 bases, with 15 bases left between them. This chain's CDR3 is CATSPGSNGGELFF. CDR3 in DNA: TGTGCCACCAGCCCAGGGTCCAATGGCGGGGAGCTGTTTTTT.

The J gene is TRBJ1-2, the V gene TRBV9; D remains unclear. Germline CDR1 SGDLS, CDR2 YYNGEE. The ends were cut back, 3 bases at V and 8 bases at J, with 11 bases in the middle. This CDR3 is 12 amino acids long. CDR3 in amino acids: CASSAGPEGYTF. The CDR3 DNA sequence: TGTGCCAGCAGCGCTGGGCCAGAGGGCTACACCTTC. The whole variable domain, filled in from reference TRBV9 and TRBJ1-2, reads DSGVTQTPKHLITATGQRVTLRCSPRSGDLSVYWYQQSLDQGLQFLIQYYNGEERAKGNILERFSAQQFPDLHSELNLSSLELGDSALYFCASSAGPEGYTFGSGTRLTVV.

The chain uses TRBV25-1 and TRBJ2-3, with 7 bases fitting TRBD2. The CDR3 is 16 amino acids. After removal of 3 bases from V and 2 bases from J, the junction contained 8 bases not matched to a gene. Germline lookup yields CDR1 MGHDK and CDR2 SYGVNS. Here the CDR3 reads CASSDSRLAVTDTQYF. The CDR3 DNA is TGTGCCAGCAGTGATTCTCGACTAGCCGTCACAGATACGCAGTATTTT. The full variable domain, rest sourced from reference TRBV25-1 and TRBJ2-3, is EADIYQTPRYLVIGTGKKITLECSQTMGHDKMYWYQQDPGMELHLIHYSYGVNSTEKGDLSSESTVSRIRTEHFPLTLESARPSHTSQYLCASSDSRLAVTDTQYFGPGTRLTVL.

This chain uses TRBV24-1 with TRBJ2-1; 7 bases map to TRBD1. J was trimmed by 7 bases and V by 7 bases; bases with no gene match: 0. CDR3 length: 11 amino acids. The germline CDR1 and CDR2 sequences are KGHDR and SFDVKD. CDR3 protein: CATRTGNEQFF. The CDR3 DNA is TGTGCCACCAGGACAGGGAATGAGCAGTTCTTC.

This chain connects TRBV30 to TRBJ1-4, with 8 bases matching TRBD1. J gave up 7 bases and V 2 bases, and 9 bases lay outside the gene matches. The CDR3 extends over 15 amino acids. Germline V gene sequence: CDR1 GTSNPN, CDR2 SVGIG (reference sequence). CDR3 nucleotide sequence: TGTGCCTGGAGTTCTCCAGGGGGCCTGGGTGAAAAACTGTTTTTT. Translated: CAWSSPGGLGEKLFF.

This clone was counted only a few times. The rearrangement joins TRBV24-1 to TRBJ1-2, with 8 nucleotides matching TRBD1. This CDR3 spans 14 amino acids. The V gene end was trimmed by 7 bases and the J gene end by 6 bases; junction bases not matched to a gene: 9. Germline CDR1 reads KGHDR; CDR2 reads SFDVKD. The CDR3 DNA sequence: TGTGCCACCAGGGGTTCCGGGACAGGAAATGGCTACACCTTC. Protein product: CATRGSGTGNGYTF.

The rearrangement links TRBV28 to TRBJ2-1; tentatively, D is TRBD2 (5 bases). The germline V and J ends were trimmed by 3 bases and 7 bases, with 19 bases remaining between them. Germline loops: CDR1 MDHEN, CDR2 SYDVKM. The CDR3 has 16 residues. CDR3 sequence (DNA): TGTGCCAGCAGTTTGCCCCCGGGCGGACTGGGGAATGAGCAGTTCTTC. It is translated as CASSLPPGGLGNEQFF.

This clone was picked up one time. The chain employs TRBV16 and TRBJ1-4; 7 positions agree with TRBD1. This CDR3 has 14 residues. The germline V gene has CDR1 KGHSY and CDR2 FQNENV. V lost 4 bases, J lost 5 bases, and 4 bases stayed unmatched. The CDR3 bases are TGTGCCAGCAGCCTACAGGGGTCGAATGAAAAACTGTTTTTT. Its protein is CASSLQGSNEKLFF. Combining the CDR3 with reference TRBV16 and TRBJ1-4 gives the whole variable domain GEEVAQTPKHLVRGEGQKAKLYCAPIKGHSYVFWYQQVLKNEFKFLISFQNENVFDETGMPKERFSAKCLPNSPCSLEIQATKLEDSAVYFCASSLQGSNEKLFFGSGTQLSVL.

The genes are TRBV10-1 and TRBJ2-3; a possible D gene is TRBD2 (5 bases). Trimming took 2 bases from V and 4 from J, leaving 10 bases between them. CDR1 is WNHNN, CDR2 SYGVQD, per germline (reference sequence). The CDR3 extends over 14 amino acids. CDR3 in DNA: TGCGCCAGCAGTGAGGAGGGTCCCCCAGATACGCAGTATTTT. It yields the protein CASSEEGPPDTQYF.

The table lists this clone with a count of one. The CDR3 loop is CASSEGPGGETQYF. The CDR3, as DNA: TGTGCCAGCAGTGAGGGCCCCGGGGGAGAGACCCAGTACTTC. V and J are TRBV6-1 and TRBJ2-5, with D maybe TRBD2 (6 bases). The CDR3 is made up of 14 amino acids. Per germline, CDR1 MNHNS and CDR2 SASEGT. The V end lost 3 bases, the J end lost 4 bases, and 12 bases lay between the germline ends.

The genes are TRBV7-3 and TRBJ2-2, with 8 bases matching TRBD2. This CDR3 has 14 amino acids. V gave up 4 bases and J gave up 7 bases; unmatched junction bases: 5. Germline CDR1 reads SGHTA; CDR2 reads FQGTGA. CDR3 amino acids: CASSWRGANGELFF. As DNA, the CDR3 is TGTGCCAGCAGCTGGCGGGGGGCAAACGGGGAGCTGTTTTTT. Together with reference TRBV7-3 and TRBJ2-2, the CDR3 gives the full variable domain: GAGVSQTPSNKVTEKGKYVELRCDPISGHTALYWYRQSLGQGPEFLIYFQGTGAADDSGLPNDRFFAVRPEGSVSTLKIQRTERGDSAVYLCASSWRGANGELFFGEGSRLTVL.